This TCR beta chain was documented in a study of blood T cell repertoires in COVID-19. Germline loops: CDR1 SQVTM, CDR2 ANQGSEA. V gave up 4 bases and J gave up 1 base; unmatched junction bases: 7. This CDR3 region has 16 residues. As originally analysed: The authors estimated nucleated cell counts from reference gene primer amplification. The method was immunoSEQ multiplex PCR; TCRdb's version includes in-frame clones alone and lacks a portion of them. V, J and clone size reflect that table, while D and trimming were determined from the DNA. The sample holds approximately 52,000 clones, about 91% seen once.

This TCR was recovered from a man aged 55-75 years with active COVID-19. Material: peripheral blood. The rearrangement uses TRBV29-1 and TRBJ2-1; 10 positions match TRBD2. The CDR3 protein is CSVVGLAGDSYNEQFF. The CDR3 nucleotides are TGCAGCGTTGTGGGTCTAGCGGGAGATTCCTACAATGAGCAGTTCTTC.